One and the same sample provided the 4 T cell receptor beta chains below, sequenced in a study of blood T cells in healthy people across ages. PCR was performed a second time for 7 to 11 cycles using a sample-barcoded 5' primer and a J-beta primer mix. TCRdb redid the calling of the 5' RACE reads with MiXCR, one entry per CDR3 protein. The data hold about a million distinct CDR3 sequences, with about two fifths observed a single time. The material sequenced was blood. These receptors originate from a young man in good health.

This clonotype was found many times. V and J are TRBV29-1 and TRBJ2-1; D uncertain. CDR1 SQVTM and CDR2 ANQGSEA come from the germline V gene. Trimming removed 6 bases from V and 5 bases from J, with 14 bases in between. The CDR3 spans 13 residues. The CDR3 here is CSVPGIRNNEQFF. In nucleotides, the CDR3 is TGCAGCGTCCCAGGAATCCGGAACAATGAGCAGTTCTTC.

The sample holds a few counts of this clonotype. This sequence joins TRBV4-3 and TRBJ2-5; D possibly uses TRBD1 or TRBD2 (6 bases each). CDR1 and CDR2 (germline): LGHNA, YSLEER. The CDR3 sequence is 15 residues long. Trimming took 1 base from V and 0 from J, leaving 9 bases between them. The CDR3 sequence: CASSQGRDNQETQYF. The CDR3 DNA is TGCGCCAGCAGCCAAGGGCGGGACAACCAAGAGACCCAGTACTTC.

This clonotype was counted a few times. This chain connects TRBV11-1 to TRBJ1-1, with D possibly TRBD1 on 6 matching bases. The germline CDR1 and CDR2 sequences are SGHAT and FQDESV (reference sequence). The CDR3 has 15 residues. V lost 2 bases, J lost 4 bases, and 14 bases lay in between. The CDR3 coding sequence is TGTGCCAGCAGCTTAAATTCAGGGGTAGTCACTGAAGCTTTCTTT. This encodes CASSLNSGVVTEAFF.

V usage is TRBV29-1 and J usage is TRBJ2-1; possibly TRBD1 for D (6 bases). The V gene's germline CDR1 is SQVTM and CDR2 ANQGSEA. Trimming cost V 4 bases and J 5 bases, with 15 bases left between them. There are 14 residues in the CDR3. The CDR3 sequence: CSVGGGSVDNEQFF. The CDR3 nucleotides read TGCAGCGTTGGAGGGGGTTCCGTCGACAATGAGCAGTTCTTC.